This record looks at one T cell receptor (beta chain) sequence and its context. Trimming pared 0 bases from V and 7 bases from J, leaving 9 bases between. Germline CDR1 is SGHTA and CDR2 is FQGNSA. This CDR3 comprises 13 residues. This sample is part of a study of T cell responses to AZD1222 COVID-19 vaccine. This table comes from immunoSEQ multiplex PCR, and its TCRdb copy is limited to in-frame clones, with some not included. Found here are over 120,000 clones, approximately 85% of them singletons; the top ten hold approximately 8%. This TCR was sampled from an adult in good health. The chain links TRBV7-2 to TRBJ1-2; TRBD1 is a possible D gene (5 bases). The source was peripheral blood, collected on day 0 of AZD1222 vaccination. CDR3 in amino acids: CASSLAGGIGYTF. The CDR3, as DNA: TGTGCCAGCAGCTTAGCGGGGGGGATTGGCTACACCTTC.